This TCR beta chain was sequenced during a study of cytomegalovirus exposure and HLA in healthy donors. Study-wide results and limits: Follow-up analysis later connected one missense variant in DCLRE1C with trimming of TCR beta V- and J-genes. Available immune exposure information was restricted to CMV serostatus only. Several top significant clusters appeared, in a later analysis, to be linked to common viral pathogens. Roughly even sequencing depth across donors was the assumption behind the presence/absence analyses.

The CDR3 is 14 amino acids. Germline-derived CDR1 and CDR2 are GTSNPN and SVGIG (reference sequence). J lost 4 bases, V lost 5 bases, and 7 bases had no gene match. Regarding this clone: Its antigen is not known.

This PCR relied on a set of 60 Vbeta primers and 13 Jbeta primers. Profiling relied on immunoSEQ multiplex PCR, and the TCRdb table lists in-frame clones only, not all of them. The sample contains about 130,000 clones, roughly four fifths of which appear only once. The sequencing input was PBMCs. The chain employs TRBV30 and TRBJ2-3, with 9 bases fitting TRBD1. The receptor comes from a woman aged 50 to 60 in good health and CMV-seronegative. The CDR3, as DNA: TGTGCCTGGGGACAGGGGAAGGCGCCAGATACGCAGTATTTT. It is translated as CAWGQGKAPDTQYF.